The sequence of this T cell receptor (beta chain) was determined in a study of beta chain features in type 1 diabetes (dated by TCRdb to the late 2010s). Turning to the overall study: Patients and healthy donors did not differ in mean age, gender distribution, total cell number or subset yield. In the study, TCRB repertoires of sorted circulating CD4+ T cell subsets from recently diagnosed type 1 diabetes patients were compared with those of matched healthy donors. Regulatory and stem cell-like memory subsets were isolated from only 8 patients and about 8 healthy donors, whereas naive and central memory subsets came from all 28 donors. A total of 107,917,701 sorted cells were examined across all samples, and the number of cells per subset was strongly correlated with RNA yield.

Between the V and J ends, shortened by 5 bases and 5 bases respectively, the junction contains 12 bases. The CDR3 covers 13 residues, taking in both the cysteine and the phenylalanine. Only the CDR3 region is kept as DNA, spanning 39 bases read in frame from base 1. Based on the germline V gene, the CDR1 and CDR2 sequences are SGHTA and FQGNSA. Beyond this particular receptor, the publication reports: Because cDNA was sequenced instead of genomic DNA, highly expressing activated cells could be over-represented, though the groups showed no difference in activation or CD3 levels. At VDJ recombination sites, type 1 diabetes patients had fewer insertions and more deleted nucleotides, which implies abnormalities in thymic rearrangement. Naive, central memory and regulatory TCRB repertoires appeared to be more alike among patients than among healthy donors. Because the HLA sub-analyses included only small numbers of individuals, any influence of HLA type on TCRB rearrangement was left unresolved. PCR might favor shorter templates, but patient and control samples were amplified and corrected together, so any skew would affect both groups equally. A moderate but significant shortening of TCRB CDR3 length was observed in type 1 diabetes patients in all four CD4+ subsets.

All of the isolated RNA was reverse transcribed with the High Capacity cDNA Reverse Transcription Kit, so expressed TCRB transcripts were sequenced. Deep immunoSEQ sequencing was applied to naive, central memory and regulatory T cell samples, giving an average of roughly 3.3 million total reads per sample. Sorted cells were lysed in RLT buffer and RNA was extracted with DNase-treated RNeasy Micro or Mini kits, depending on cell number. Each cell subset was processed separately to prevent cross-contamination, with patient and healthy donor samples processed together. The immunoSEQ multiplex PCR was used to amplify TCRB sequences from cDNA, generating 87-bp fragments that spanned the CDR3 region. The amplicons were sequenced using the Illumina HiSeq platform. The published analysis was carried out like this. PCR bias was computationally corrected using synthetic template baselines, reads within Hamming distance 2 were collapsed, and singletons that could not be merged were discarded. Reads were aligned against IMGT so that V, D and J genes, CDR3 length and insertions or deletions at six rearrangement sites could be assigned. Within each subset, clonotype counts were normalized to sorted cell number, and only after that were true diversity and Gini coefficients computed with the tcR R package. The overlap coefficient, calculated on TCRB nucleotide sequences, was used to quantify repertoire sharing. Entries here come from immuneACCESS through TCRdb and include only in-frame sequences with V and J called. Some clones fail to appear in such tables; in the studies checked, an unresolved V gene covers under half of the shortfall, and the cause of the remainder is unknown. The DNA gave D and trimming, while V, J and clone size come from that table. The sample table records about 150,000 clones; about 8.1% of these occur just once. The ten top clones hold almost 0.65% of the sample.

Each donor gave one peripheral blood draw, averaging approximately 110 mL, which was collected into heparinised tubes. A BD FACSAria II was used to sort naive, central memory, regulatory and stem cell-like memory CD4+ T cells with a panel that included CD45RO, CCR7, CD25, CD127, CD95 and CD27. Every sorted population had a purity above 95%. PBMCs were separated immediately by Lymphoprep density gradient centrifugation and were stained directly, without being cultured. Samples were stained and sorted in pairs, with one healthy donor and one patient per experiment, so that batch effects were minimized. In regard to this clone: Its antigen is unknown. Per-base qualities were not stored, and no clone one base away is much larger.

The clonotype was recovered from a man between 18 and 35 years old in good health. The chain employs TRBV7-2 and TRBJ1-2; a tentative D call is TRBD1 (5 bases match). Material: central memory CD4+ T cells from blood. The sequenced DNA: TGTGCCAGCAGCCCCCAGGGTCGATATGGCTACACCTTC. Its coded protein is CASSPQGRYGYTF. Outside the CDR3, residues come from the reference TRBV7-2 and TRBJ1-2 proteins, so the full variable domain is: GAGVSQSPSNKVTEKGKDVELRCDPISGHTALYWYRQSLGQGLEFLIYFQGNSAPDKSGLPSDRFSAERTGGSVSTLTIQRTQQEDSAVYLCASSPQGRYGYTFGSGTRLTVV.